What follows are 11 T cell receptor beta chains derived from one specimen sequenced in a study of T cells in Graves' hyperthyroidism and ophthalmopathy. Template material for amplifying TCR beta CDR3 regions consisted of RNA transcripts. The HTBI primer set was used in a first-round RT-PCR of the TCR CDR3. TCRdb fed the multiplex PCR reads into MiXCR, producing one record per CDR3 protein. The sample shows about 760,000 distinct CDR3 sequences, 35% of them seen only once. The specimen sequenced was blood. The receptor set was obtained from a woman between 35 and 50 years old with Graves' hyperthyroidism.

This clonotype showed up just a few times. The chain uses TRBV27 and TRBJ1-6; D gene uncertain. The V end lost 7 bases, the J end lost 7 bases, and 8 bases lay between the germline ends. CDR1 is MNHEY and CDR2 is SMNVEV in the germline V gene (reference sequence). This CDR3 region has 12 residues. CDR3 sequence (DNA): TGTGCCAGCAATCCGCCGAATTCACCCCTCCACTTT. Translating gives CASNPPNSPLHF.

The CDR3 spells CASSSDSSEGNQPQHF. DNA of the CDR3: TGTGCCAGCAGTTCGGACAGCTCGGAGGGCAATCAGCCCCAGCATTTT. V is TRBV7-2 and J is TRBJ1-5; possible D gene TRBD1, 6 bases. Trimming took off 6 bases at V and 2 bases at J, with 17 bases between the two ends. The CDR3 contains 16 residues. Germline CDR1 is SGHTA and CDR2 is FQGNSA.

The chain links TRBV20-1 to TRBJ2-7; 11 bases agree with TRBD2. The CDR3 consists of 15 residues. From germline, CDR1 is DFQATT and CDR2 SNEGSKA (reference sequence). CDR3 nucleotides: TGCAGCAAAACTAGCGGGGGACTAAATACCTACGAGCAGTACTTC. Protein product: CSKTSGGLNTYEQYF.

The rearrangement joins TRBV28 to TRBJ1-1, with D maybe TRBD1 (5 bases). Germline V lookup: CDR1 MDHEN, CDR2 SYDVKM. V lost 4 bases to trimming and J lost 0 bases, with 15 bases between them. The CDR3 contains 16 residues. The CDR3: CASSSRPGYVNTEAFF. The CDR3 coding sequence is TGTGCCAGCAGTTCCCGGCCAGGGTATGTGAACACTGAAGCTTTCTTT. Supplemented by reference TRBV28 and TRBJ1-1, the full variable domain reads DVKVTQSSRYLVKRTGEKVFLECVQDMDHENMFWYRQDPGLGLRLIYFSYDVKMKEKGDIPEGYSVSREKKERFSLILESASTNQTSMYLCASSSRPGYVNTEAFFGQGTRLTVV.

The J gene is TRBJ2-6, the V gene TRBV28, with D unclear. V lost 5 bases to trimming and J lost 0 bases, with 11 bases between them. The germline gives CDR1 MDHEN, CDR2 SYDVKM. The CDR3 loop spans 16 amino acids. The CDR3 loop reads CASSLPFFSGANVLTF. The CDR3 DNA reads as TGTGCCAGCAGTCTCCCGTTCTTCTCTGGGGCCAACGTCCTGACTTTC.

This clonotype was counted at least ten times. This sequence joins TRBV6-5 and TRBJ1-2; no definite D call. Germline values: CDR1 MNHEY, CDR2 SVGAGI. V was shortened by 6 bases and J by 3 bases, with 11 bases between the two germline ends. The CDR3 spans 13 residues. CDR3 region: CASSLEEDYGYTF. DNA for the CDR3: TGTGCCAGCAGCCTGGAGGAAGACTATGGCTACACCTTC.

The gene calls are TRBV5-6 and TRBJ1-1; no clear D gene. This CDR3 has 13 amino acids. The V and J ends lost 0 bases and 8 bases respectively, with 11 bases between them. In germline, CDR1 is SGHDT, CDR2 YYEEEE. The CDR3 is CASSLVGPREAFF. CDR3 coding DNA: TGTGCCAGCAGCTTGGTCGGGCCACGGGAAGCTTTCTTT.

A word on this clonotype: One end of the junction is discordant with germline, which a read error may explain. The rearrangement joins TRBV6-2 or TRBV6-3 to TRBJ1-1, with 7 nucleotides matching TRBD1. The germline V gene encodes CDR1 MNHEY and CDR2 SVGEGT. This CDR3 region has 15 residues. The CDR3, as DNA: TGTGCCAGCAGTCACGCACAGGGGACGAATGCTGAAGTTTTCTTT. Translating gives CASSHAQGTNAEVFF.

The J gene is TRBJ1-6, the V gene TRBV9; no definite D call. This CDR3 comprises 14 residues. Germline assignment: CDR1 SGDLS and CDR2 YYNGEE. V lost 1 base, J lost 10 bases, and 12 bases lay in between. In DNA form, the CDR3 reads TGTGCCAGCAGCGTACGGAGGGAGAGGTCACCCCTCCACTTT. Translated, it gives CASSVRRERSPLHF.

The CDR3 sequence: CSVDGSYYGYEQYF. Written as DNA, the CDR3 is TGCAGCGTAGACGGATCGTATTATGGCTACGAGCAGTACTTC. The genes are TRBV29-1 and TRBJ2-7; no clear D gene. Germline V gives CDR1 SQVTM, CDR2 ANQGSEA. V lost 6 bases, J lost 3 bases, and 18 bases lay in between. The CDR3 is made up of 14 amino acids.

This clonotype has just a few counts. The rearrangement links TRBV6-2 or TRBV6-3 to TRBJ2-7, with 7 bases that match TRBD2. The germline CDR1 and CDR2 sequences are MNHEY and SVGEGT. After removal of 2 bases from V and 4 bases from J, the junction contained 2 bases not matched to a gene. The CDR3 length is 13 residues. CDR3 sequence: CASSYGEGYEQYF. The CDR3 DNA sequence: TGTGCCAGCAGTTACGGGGAGGGGTACGAGCAGTACTTC.